Listed below are T cell receptor beta chains from one sample, sequenced in a study of CD8 T cells in ankylosing spondylitis. TCRdb processed the 5' RACE reads anew with MiXCR; each CDR3 protein has one entry. The sample lists around 250,000 distinct CDR3 sequences; 32% were seen once. Sequenced sample: blood, either unsorted or a sorted T cell fraction (not recorded which). The receptors here all came from a male donor with ankylosing spondylitis or in good health (not recorded which). The CDR3 runs from the conserved cysteine through the conserved F or W. Each record gives: J gene, V gene, CDR3 length, CDR3 protein.

j_gene: TRBJ1-3; v_gene: TRBV4-1; len: 13; CDR3aa: CASSQGPGNTIYF
j_gene: TRBJ2-7; v_gene: TRBV6-6; len: 11; CDR3aa: CASSSTGKQYF
j_gene: TRBJ2-7; v_gene: TRBV5-1; len: 14; CDR3aa: CASSLGQGSHEQYF
j_gene: TRBJ1-2; v_gene: TRBV6-2/TRBV6-3; len: 15; CDR3aa: CASSYAGIPNYGYTF
j_gene: TRBJ2-1; v_gene: TRBV24-1; len: 16; CDR3aa: CATSDLASTGTGEQFF
j_gene: TRBJ2-7; v_gene: TRBV25-1; len: 12; CDR3aa: CASSEALGEQYF
j_gene: TRBJ2-2; v_gene: TRBV5-5; len: 15; CDR3aa: CVRGGGAKKTGELFF
j_gene: TRBJ2-1; v_gene: TRBV12-3/TRBV12-4; len: 16; CDR3aa: CASSGGGGLVRTEQFF
j_gene: TRBJ2-5; v_gene: TRBV27; len: 14; CDR3aa: CASSPLGGGETQYF
j_gene: TRBJ1-2; v_gene: TRBV7-9; len: 13; CDR3aa: CASLPGGVYGYTF
j_gene: TRBJ2-5; v_gene: TRBV20-1; len: 18; CDR3aa: CSASGGLAGAGPTETQYF
j_gene: TRBJ2-2; v_gene: TRBV20-1; len: 16; CDR3aa: CSARTYQGSRGGELFF
j_gene: TRBJ2-2; v_gene: TRBV12-3/TRBV12-4; len: 15; CDR3aa: CASTRGARGTGELFF
j_gene: TRBJ1-3; v_gene: TRBV12-3/TRBV12-4; len: 12; CDR3aa: CASSPSANTIYF
j_gene: TRBJ2-5; v_gene: TRBV6-5; len: 11; CDR3aa: CASSYFGTQYF
j_gene: TRBJ2-7; v_gene: TRBV6-5; len: 15; CDR3aa: CASSYETSGTYEQYF
j_gene: TRBJ2-7; v_gene: TRBV20-1; len: 13; CDR3aa: CSARVQGPFEQYF
j_gene: TRBJ1-1; v_gene: TRBV12-3/TRBV12-4; len: 14; CDR3aa: CASTKAGTRGEAFF
j_gene: TRBJ2-5; v_gene: TRBV5-5; len: 17; CDR3aa: CASSLALAGGRRETQYF
j_gene: TRBJ2-7; v_gene: TRBV20-1; len: 16; CDR3aa: CSASIEVSGGIYEQYF
j_gene: TRBJ2-7; v_gene: TRBV27; len: 15; CDR3aa: CASSLSISGYYEQYF
j_gene: TRBJ2-5; v_gene: TRBV24-1; len: 11; CDR3aa: CAAGQQETQYF
j_gene: TRBJ2-2; v_gene: TRBV12-3/TRBV12-4; len: 16; CDR3aa: CASSPGQGINTGELFF
j_gene: TRBJ2-7; v_gene: TRBV5-1; len: 15; CDR3aa: CASSLGGGNSYEQYF
j_gene: TRBJ2-3; v_gene: TRBV20-1; len: 15; CDR3aa: CSARGAIGSGDTQYF
j_gene: TRBJ2-3; v_gene: TRBV3-1; len: 13; CDR3aa: CASSLVYTDTQYF
j_gene: TRBJ2-5; v_gene: TRBV11-1; len: 14; CDR3aa: CASSLKGSQETQYF
j_gene: TRBJ2-1; v_gene: TRBV29-1; len: 14; CDR3aa: CSVDPGGSYNEQFF
j_gene: TRBJ1-5; v_gene: TRBV7-9; len: 12; CDR3aa: CASSFVGGPQHF
j_gene: TRBJ1-2; v_gene: TRBV3-1; len: 15; CDR3aa: CASSQDLWPTYGYTF
j_gene: TRBJ2-1; v_gene: TRBV10-3; len: 12; CDR3aa: CAISGGRQGSFF
j_gene: TRBJ2-2; v_gene: TRBV2; len: 13; CDR3aa: CAKTGEDTGELFF
j_gene: TRBJ2-7; v_gene: TRBV5-1; len: 15; CDR3aa: CASSLERQFSYEQYF
j_gene: TRBJ1-6; v_gene: TRBV20-1; len: 18; CDR3aa: CSAGRRVSKRARNSPLHF
j_gene: TRBJ2-7; v_gene: TRBV20-1; len: 15; CDR3aa: CSARTRSGGASEQYF
j_gene: TRBJ2-3; v_gene: TRBV10-3; len: 14; CDR3aa: CAISEPGGTDTQYF
j_gene: TRBJ2-5; v_gene: TRBV7-9; len: 17; CDR3aa: CASSFSTWAQSQETQYF
j_gene: TRBJ2-6; v_gene: TRBV10-3; len: 15; CDR3aa: CATLGLLSGANVLTF
j_gene: TRBJ1-2; v_gene: TRBV29-1; len: 15; CDR3aa: CSVDPPGIRNYGYTF
j_gene: TRBJ2-3; v_gene: TRBV20-1; len: 15; CDR3aa: CSARPAGGLPDTQYF
j_gene: TRBJ2-7; v_gene: TRBV6-5; len: 14; CDR3aa: CASSYGPREREQYF